This T cell receptor beta chain was captured by sequencing in a study of post-analysis software for immune sequencing data. Unique molecular identifiers were carried by the TCR beta cDNA libraries. cDNA molecules numbering around 500,000 came from roughly 1.1 to 9.2 million T cells. TCRdb analysed the PCR reads with MiXCR anew, one entry per CDR3 protein. The data contain approximately 730,000 distinct CDR3 sequences, roughly 29% of them singletons. Study-wide points: Versus controls, multiple sclerosis patients showed significantly lower diversity (normalized Chao1). TRBV segments more frequent in patients than in controls numbered about 5 and included TRBV5-6, TRBV5-1 and TRBV20-1.

This CDR3 contains 15 residues. In germline, CDR1 is SSHAT, CDR2 FNYEAQ (reference sequence). Points on this clonotype: Its antigen is currently unknown. The junction shows a germline mismatch at one end, possibly a read error.

This sequence was found in a girl aged 10 to 17 with multiple sclerosis. The chain combines TRBV7-7 with TRBJ2-1; D not resolved. Input material: blood. The CDR3 loop reads CASSAQESSYNEQFF. The CDR3 DNA reads as TGTGCTAGCAGCGCCCAGGAGAGCTCCTACAATGAGCAGTTCTTC. Variable domain in full (rest from reference TRBV7-7 and TRBJ2-1): GAGVSQSPRYKVTKRGQDVTLRCDPISSHATLYWYQQALGQGPEFLTYFNYEAQPDKSGLPSDRFSAERPEGSISTLTIQRTEQRDSAMYRCASSAQESSYNEQFFGPGTRLTVL.